The present T cell receptor (beta chain) was sequenced within a study of blood T cell repertoires in COVID-19. On the study more broadly: Collection of acute and convalescent COVID-19 samples took place in the United States, Italy and Spain. PBMCs, B-cell-depleted T cells, or T cells were the source of the cDNA or gDNA that made up the material.

In the authors' methods: Using reference gene primer amplification, nucleated cell counts were estimated. The assay was immunoSEQ multiplex PCR, and TCRdb's table has in-frame clones only and misses some. The V and J calls and clone size come from that table; D and trimming were worked out from the DNA. Altogether tens of thousands of clones are present, about 86% being singletons, with the ten largest covering 20% to 25%. This clone was found once. The CDR3 runs to 13 residues. Trimming removed 6 bases from V and 1 base from J, with 10 bases in between. The germline gives CDR1 MNHEY, CDR2 SVGAGI. The sample consisted of peripheral blood. The source is an elderly woman in a cohort sampled during active or convalescent COVID-19. V is TRBV6-5 and J is TRBJ2-7; TRBD2 is a possible D gene (6 bases). The CDR3 loop is CASRGSGSYEQYF. The CDR3, as DNA: TGTGCCAGCAGAGGCAGCGGGTCCTACGAGCAGTACTTC.